Listed below are T cell receptor beta chains from one sample, sequenced in a study of control samples from healthy donors and cancer patients. Sequencing was performed with immunoSEQ multiplex PCR; in TCRdb, only in-frame clones are kept and a portion is missing. Of 100,000 to 150,000 clones in the sample, around 87% were seen once. Sequencing input: blood. The receptors come from a man in his fifties or sixties in good health. The CDR3 runs from the conserved cysteine through the conserved F or W. D genes are given only for firm matches. Where a row states a size, it is once, few, many or the class of an expanded clone; other rows omit it.

.	TRBJ2-2	TRBV28	TRBD1	TGTGCCAGCAGTTTATCAGGGGGCATGGGAGAGCTGTTTTTT	CASSLSGGMGELFF
.	TRBJ1-4	TRBV18	TRBD1	TGTGCCAGCTCACCAGACAGGGTGGGAGAAAAACTGTTTTTT	CASSPDRVGEKLFF
.	TRBJ1-1	TRBV6-2/TRBV6-3	.	TGTGCCAGCAGTTACTCCCTCATTTTGGTTTCAACTGAAGCTTTCTTT	CASSYSLILVSTEAFF
.	TRBJ1-5	TRBV6-5	TRBD1	TGTGCCAGCAGCACCGGGACAGATAGCAATCAGCCCCAGCATTTT	CASSTGTDSNQPQHF
.	TRBJ1-2	TRBV7-2	.	TGTGCCAGCAGCTTAGGGGTCGGGAATCCTATGGGCTACACCTTC	CASSLGVGNPMGYTF
.	TRBJ2-2	TRBV6-5	TRBD2	TGTGCCAGCAGTTGGACTAGCGGGGCCGGGGAGCTGTTTTTT	CASSWTSGAGELFF
.	TRBJ2-3	TRBV5-1	.	TGCGCCAGCAGCTCCGGTCCCAGCGCAGATACGCAGTATTTT	CASSSGPSADTQYF
.	TRBJ2-7	TRBV19	TRBD1	TGTGCCAGTAGTCCGACGGGACAGGTTAAACTGGGGACTTACGAGCAGTACTTC	CASSPTGQVKLGTYEQYF
.	TRBJ1-1	TRBV10-2	.	TGCGCCAGCAGTGAGGGACGAAGTCCATCCGGGGCTTTCTTT	CASSEGRSPSGAFF
.	TRBJ2-1	TRBV28	.	TGTGCCAGCAGCCACTCGAGCTGGGACACCTCCTACAATGAGCAGTTCTTC	CASSHSSWDTSYNEQFF
.	TRBJ1-1	TRBV18	.	TGTGCCAGCTCAACGAGCTACGGCACTGAAGCTTTCTTT	CASSTSYGTEAFF
once	TRBJ1-2	TRBV7-2	.	TGTGCCAGCAGCTCCGTGGGACATGCCGGGCTCAATGGCTACACCTTC	CASSSVGHAGLNGYTF
.	TRBJ2-1	TRBV30	.	TGTGCCTGGAGTGTAGGGGGGGAGCAGTTCTTC	CAWSVGGEQFF
.	TRBJ2-3	TRBV3-1/TRBV3-2	TRBD1	TGTGCCAGTACTCCCGGGACAGGAAGCACAGATACGCAGTATTTT	CASTPGTGSTDTQYF
.	TRBJ2-1	TRBV6-6	TRBD1	TGTGCCAGCAGTTGGGGACAGGGCAGCTCCTACAATGAGCAGTTCTTC	CASSWGQGSSYNEQFF
.	TRBJ1-1	TRBV28	.	TGTGCCAGCAGCCTAAGGAGGGTTGGGGGGGAGTGGGAAGCTTTCTTT	CASSLRRVGGEWEAFF
.	TRBJ1-5	TRBV24-1	.	TGTGCCACCAGTGATTACGGAGATCAGCCCCAGCATTTT	CATSDYGDQPQHF
.	TRBJ1-3	TRBV6-6	TRBD1	TGTGCCAGCAGTTCGGACAGGGTCTCTGGAAACACCATATATTTT	CASSSDRVSGNTIYF
.	TRBJ1-1	TRBV6-2/TRBV6-3	.	TGTGCCAGCAGTTACGGCCCACCGATCGGGTGGGCTTTCTTT	CASSYGPPIGWAFF
.	TRBJ2-3	TRBV4-3	TRBD2	TGCGCCAGCAGCCAAGTTCTGACTAGCGGGGGAGAAGATACGCAGTATTTT	CASSQVLTSGGEDTQYF
.	TRBJ1-6	TRBV6-1	.	TGTGCCAGCAGTGACAGGGACTCCTATAATTCACCCCTCCACTTT	CASSDRDSYNSPLHF
.	TRBJ2-7	TRBV28	TRBD1	TGTGCCAGCAGTATAGGGACAGGGGGCTACGAGCAGTACTTC	CASSIGTGGYEQYF